A selection of T cell receptor beta chains follows, all from one sample in a study of T cells in Graves' hyperthyroidism and ophthalmopathy. A single record per CDR3 protein comes from TCRdb applying MiXCR to the multiplex PCR reads. This table holds about 360,000 distinct CDR3 sequences, roughly 13% found once. The sequenced sample was blood. Receptors originate from a woman aged 18-29 years with Graves' hyperthyroidism. Each CDR3 is given without its conserved first and last residue.

J gene | V gene | CDR3 protein
TRBJ1-2 | TRBV3-1 | ASSPQGDYLNGYT
TRBJ2-1 | TRBV19 | ASRYRALTYNEQF
TRBJ1-6 | TRBV3-1 | ASSPTGDSPLH
TRBJ1-5 | TRBV30 | ACDRGNQPQH
TRBJ1-1 | TRBV28 | ASLGGTGRLNTEAF
TRBJ2-7 | TRBV2 | ASSDGTGEQY
TRBJ2-1 | TRBV13 | ASSLGKYNEQF
TRBJ2-5 | TRBV28 | ASSPTLGRETQY
TRBJ2-2 | TRBV7-6 | ASSLPGAGELF
TRBJ2-1 | TRBV10-3 | AGGTPYNEQL
TRBJ1-5 | TRBV25-1 | ASSGGTLHEAQH
TRBJ2-7 | TRBV20-1 | SASRGEAGGAYEQY
TRBJ1-2 | TRBV20-1 | SARDGREYGYT
TRBJ1-5 | TRBV6-2/TRBV6-3 | ASRGWTGGASQPQH
TRBJ1-6 | TRBV28 | ASSLGTGDQGSPLH